These 26 T cell receptor beta chains share one sample of origin, sequenced in a study of long-term antiretroviral therapy in people with HIV. Researchers report immunoSEQ v3.0 was run at survey level. TCRdb keeps only in-frame clones here, not all; method: immunoSEQ multiplex PCR. The table includes over 25,000 clones, 94% detected once. Sequencing used unsorted PBMCs, obtained just over 7.2 years after starting antiretroviral therapy. The receptors were sampled from a man between 45 and 60 years old with HIV.

The V call is TRBV5-1, the J call TRBJ1-6; D unresolved. This CDR3 is 16 amino acids long. Per the germline V gene, CDR1 is SGHRS and CDR2 is YFSETQ. V lost 0 bases and J 7 bases, leaving 14 bases between the germline ends. The CDR3 region is CASSLGGGVENSPLHF. The CDR3 DNA reads as TGCGCCAGCAGCTTGGGTGGCGGGGTAGAGAATTCACCCCTCCACTTT.

The chain employs TRBV2 and TRBJ2-1; 10 bases agree with TRBD1. Germline values: CDR1 SNHLY, CDR2 FYNNEI. The CDR3 has 15 amino acids. With 4 bases clipped from V and 5 bases from J, the junction kept 5 bases outside the gene matches. The DNA for the CDR3 is TGTGCCAGCAGTGGGACAGGGGGAAACAACAATGAGCAGTTCTTC. Amino acids: CASSGTGGNNNEQFF.

This rearrangement joins TRBV18 to TRBJ2-7; no firm D call. The V end was cut by 2 bases, the J end by 1 base, with 9 bases between. The CDR3 sequence is 14 residues long. Germline assignment: CDR1 KGHSH and CDR2 LQKENI. The chain's CDR3 is CASSPVTYSYEQYF. In nucleotides, the CDR3 is TGTGCCAGCTCACCAGTTACGTATTCCTACGAGCAGTACTTC.

The gene calls are TRBV19 and TRBJ1-4; the match to TRBD1 covers 8 bases. The length of the CDR3 is 15 residues. CDR1 is LNHDA, CDR2 SQIVND, per germline (reference sequence). After removal of 7 bases from V and 1 base from J, the junction contained 5 bases not matched to a gene. CDR3 coding DNA: TGTGCCAGTAAGGACAGGGATGGAACTAATGAAAAACTGTTTTTT. Its protein is CASKDRDGTNEKLFF.

This rearrangement joins TRBV7-2 to TRBJ1-1, with D perhaps TRBD1 (5 bases). The CDR3 runs to 15 residues. The ends were cut back, 3 bases at V and 0 bases at J, with 11 bases in the middle. The germline V gene encodes CDR1 SGHTA and CDR2 FQGNSA. This CDR3 reads CASSFLGAMNTEAFF. Written as DNA, the CDR3 is TGTGCCAGCAGCTTTTTAGGGGCGATGAACACTGAAGCTTTCTTT.

CDR3 in amino acids: CASGLEDRVEQYF. In DNA form, the CDR3 reads TGTGCTAGTGGTTTGGAGGACAGGGTAGAGCAGTACTTC. This chain links TRBV12-5 with TRBJ2-7, with 8 nucleotides matching TRBD1. CDR1 is LGHNT, CDR2 FRNRAP, per germline. V was pared by 1 base and J by 7 bases, with 3 bases of the junction left unmatched. The CDR3 runs to 13 residues. Supplemented by reference TRBV12-5 and TRBJ2-7, the full variable domain reads DARVTQTPRHKVTEMGQEVTMRCQPILGHNTVFWYRQTMMQGLELLAYFRNRAPLDDSGMPKDRFSAEMPDATLATLKIQPSEPRDSAVYFCASGLEDRVEQYFGPGTRLTVT.

The V and J genes are TRBV19 and TRBJ2-5; weak D call: TRBD1 (6 bases). The germline V gene has CDR1 LNHDA and CDR2 SQIVND (reference sequence). Trimming shortened V by 7 bases and J by 1 base, and 10 bases separated the two germline ends. This CDR3 is 13 amino acids long. CDR3 bases: TGTGCCAGTATCGGCAGGGGCCAAGAGACCCAGTACTTC. Amino acids: CASIGRGQETQYF.

V and J are TRBV7-9 and TRBJ2-7; weak D call: TRBD1 (6 bases). Germline V gives CDR1 SEHNR, CDR2 FQNEAQ (reference sequence). Trimming cost V 4 bases and J 2 bases, with 21 bases left between them. CDR3 length: 17 amino acids. The CDR3 DNA reads TGTGCCAGCAGCTCCGCCACTGACAGGACCGATACCTACGAGCAGTACTTC. Residues: CASSSATDRTDTYEQYF.

J is TRBJ2-7 and V is TRBV5-1; tentatively, D is TRBD2 (5 bases). CDR3 length: 13 residues. Germline V gene data show CDR1 as SGHRS and CDR2 as YFSETQ. V lost 7 bases and J lost 1, with 12 bases in between. The CDR3 sequence is CASGLDGSYEQYF. DNA for the CDR3: TGCGCCAGCGGACTGGACGGATCCTACGAGCAGTACTTC.

The chain couples TRBV10-3 to TRBJ2-7; TRBD1 or TRBD2 may be the D gene (5 bases each). Trimming took off 6 bases at V and 6 bases at J, with 18 bases between the two ends. In germline, CDR1 is ENHRY, CDR2 SYGVKD. The CDR3 loop spans 14 amino acids. CDR3 in amino acids: CAIRSQGTAGEQYF. DNA of the CDR3: TGTGCCATCAGGAGCCAGGGTACGGCGGGCGAGCAGTACTTC.

The chain links TRBV28 to TRBJ1-4; TRBD1 might be the D (6 bases). The CDR3 runs to 14 residues. Germline V gene sequence: CDR1 MDHEN, CDR2 SYDVKM. V was pared by 3 bases and J by 8 bases, with 13 bases between. The DNA for the CDR3 is TGTGCCAGCAGTTTTGTAGGGGGGGCCGAAAAACTGTTTTTT. This gives the protein CASSFVGGAEKLFF.

The chain joins TRBV11-2 to TRBJ1-1, with D maybe TRBD1 (5 bases). V lost 4 bases and J lost 5, with 14 bases in between. This CDR3 contains 14 residues. Germline assignment: CDR1 SGHAT and CDR2 FQNNGV. The CDR3 DNA sequence: TGTGCCAGCAGCTCTCTTGGGGCGTTTACTGAAGCTTTCTTT. This encodes CASSSLGAFTEAFF.

V gene TRBV5-4 combines with J gene TRBJ2-2; 11 positions match TRBD2. The length of the CDR3 is 15 residues. V was pared by 5 bases and J by 2 bases, with 2 bases of the junction left unmatched. Germline V CDR1 and CDR2: SGHNT, YYREEE (reference sequence). CDR3 sequence: CASRGTSGNTGELFF. Written as DNA, the CDR3 is TGTGCCAGCAGGGGGACTAGCGGTAACACCGGGGAGCTGTTTTTT.

The chain links TRBV7-6 to TRBJ1-6; no definite D call. Per the germline V gene, CDR1 is SGHVS and CDR2 is FNYEAQ. CDR3 length equals 12 residues. The V end lost 5 bases, the J end lost 11 bases, and 10 bases lay between the germline ends. As DNA, the CDR3 is TGTGCCAGCAGCCGAGGCGGGGCACCCCTCCACTTT. Translating it yields CASSRGGAPLHF.

The chain has TRBV7-2 and TRBJ1-2, with D possibly matching TRBD1 (6 bases). The CDR3 sequence is 16 residues long. Per germline, CDR1 SGHTA and CDR2 FQGNSA. V dropped 2 bases and J dropped 7 bases, with 20 bases sitting between them. CDR3 sequence (DNA): TGTGCCAGCAGCTTACAGGGGCCCTCCCCTGTATCTGGCTACACCTTC. Residues: CASSLQGPSPVSGYTF.

The gene calls are TRBV19 and TRBJ2-5; D might be TRBD1 (5 bases). Trimming removed 5 bases from V and 4 bases from J, with 20 bases in between. Germline CDR1 reads LNHDA; CDR2 reads SQIVND (reference sequence). CDR3 length equals 16 residues. This CDR3 is CASSPRQGWVGETQYF. The CDR3 coding sequence is TGTGCCAGTAGTCCGAGGCAGGGTTGGGTAGGAGAGACCCAGTACTTC.

This chain connects TRBV7-2 to TRBJ2-1; D remains ambiguous. With 4 bases removed from V and 0 bases from J, the gap between germline ends came to 10 bases. This CDR3 contains 15 residues. Germline assignment: CDR1 SGHTA and CDR2 FQGNSA. The CDR3: CASSYDLSSYNEQFF. The CDR3 bases are TGTGCCAGCAGCTACGACTTGAGCTCCTACAATGAGCAGTTCTTC.

J is TRBJ2-3 and V is TRBV9, with 10 bases that match TRBD1. Germline lookup yields CDR1 SGDLS and CDR2 YYNGEE. The CDR3 contains 17 residues. V shed 4 bases, J shed 3 bases, and the junction held 11 bases outside the gene matches. CDR3 bases: TGTGCCAGCAGCTCCCAACGGGACAGGGGAGGAACAGATACGCAGTATTTT. This codes for CASSSQRDRGGTDTQYF.

Here the CDR3 reads CASSATGGDEKLFF. DNA of the CDR3: TGTGCCAGCAGCGCGACAGGGGGAGATGAAAAACTGTTTTTT. V is TRBV9 and J is TRBJ1-4, with 9 bases aligning to TRBD1. The germline CDR1 and CDR2 sequences are SGDLS and YYNGEE. With 3 bases clipped from V and 6 bases from J, the junction kept 3 bases outside the gene matches. CDR3 length: 14 residues.

The chain uses TRBV4-3 and TRBJ1-2; TRBD1 matches at 8 bases. After removal of 0 bases from V and 4 bases from J, the junction contained 1 base not matched to a gene. CDR1 is LGHNA, CDR2 YSLEER, per germline. The CDR3 spans 14 residues. CDR3 protein: CASSQDTGGYGYTF. The CDR3 DNA follows: TGCGCCAGCAGCCAAGATACAGGGGGCTATGGCTACACCTTC.

The V gene is TRBV7-2, the J gene TRBJ2-7; D not resolved. Germline lookup yields CDR1 SGHTA and CDR2 FQGNSA. Trimming stripped 4 bases from V and 6 bases from J, with 7 bases between. The CDR3 is made up of 11 amino acids. CDR3: CASSSHSEQYF. Written as DNA, the CDR3 is TGTGCCAGCAGCTCGCACAGCGAGCAGTACTTC.

The gene calls are TRBV5-4 and TRBJ2-1, with a possible D match to TRBD1 (6 bases). CDR1 SGHNT and CDR2 YYREEE come from the germline V gene (reference sequence). V was shortened by 4 bases and J by 9 bases, with 11 bases between the two germline ends. This CDR3 region has 12 residues. The CDR3: CASSTTGTEQFF. CDR3 nucleotide sequence: TGTGCCAGCAGCACTACAGGGACTGAGCAGTTCTTC.

The rearrangement links TRBV2 to TRBJ1-1; D is perhaps TRBD1 (6 bases). The V end was cut by 10 bases, the J end by 4 bases, with 10 bases between. The CDR3 contains 11 residues. From germline, CDR1 is SNHLY and CDR2 FYNNEI. The CDR3 bases are TGTGCCAACCAGGGGCCCACTGAAGCTTTCTTT. This translates into CANQGPTEAFF.

This chain's CDR3 is CASSLDRAAYEQYF. For the CDR3, the DNA is TGTGCCAGCAGCTTGGACAGGGCGGCCTACGAGCAGTACTTC. The V and J genes are TRBV5-5 and TRBJ2-7; D is perhaps TRBD1 (6 bases). The CDR3 contains 14 residues. CDR1 and CDR2 (germline): SGHKS, YYEKEE (reference sequence). The V end lost 0 bases, the J end lost 2 bases, and 9 bases lay between the germline ends.

The J gene is TRBJ1-4, the V gene TRBV7-9; tentative D call: TRBD1 (6 bases). This CDR3 has 15 amino acids. Germline values: CDR1 SEHNR, CDR2 FQNEAQ (reference sequence). Between the trimmed V and J ends, which lost 0 bases and 6 bases, there was a span of 11 bases. The CDR3 sequence: CASSLARGADEKLFF. CDR3 sequence (DNA): TGTGCCAGCAGCTTAGCGAGGGGGGCTGATGAAAAACTGTTTTTT.

The chain is built from TRBV2 and TRBJ2-1, with TRBD2 identical over 7 bases. The CDR3 spans 15 residues. Unmatched junction bases numbered 9, after V lost 6 bases and J lost 4 bases. Germline V gives CDR1 SNHLY, CDR2 FYNNEI. The DNA for the CDR3 is TGTGCCAGCAGGGGGGGGGACCAGCAATACAATGAGCAGTTCTTC. It translates to CASRGGDQQYNEQFF.